This T cell receptor beta chain was documented in a study of blood T cell repertoires in COVID-19. Overall study: Material from acute and convalescent COVID-19 was sourced from the United States, Italy and Spain. PBMCs, B-cell-depleted T cells, or T cells provided the cDNA or gDNA that made up the material.

Some clones are missing from TCRdb's copy, which holds only in-frame ones; the method was immunoSEQ multiplex PCR. The data contain 200,000 to 250,000 clones, around 88% of them singletons. There are 14 residues in the CDR3. Germline CDR1 and CDR2: SGHAT and FQNNGV. V lost 5 bases and J lost 2, with 11 bases in between. This receptor was obtained from a man between 18 and 29 years old with active or convalescent COVID-19. Input material: peripheral blood. The V and J genes are TRBV11-2 and TRBJ2-3; D unclear. The CDR3 sequence is CASSLLLHTDTQYF. CDR3 bases: TGTGCCAGCAGCCTCTTACTGCACACAGATACGCAGTATTTT.